The text below deals with one T cell receptor (beta chain). Its antigen is currently unknown. The record originates from a study of cytotoxic CD8 clonotypes in ibrutinib-treated CLL. Study observations and caveats: Clonality went up at ibrutinib response and then declined back toward baseline at progression.

Clones were sequenced by immunoSEQ multiplex PCR, and TCRdb holds only the in-frame ones, with some missing. The sample has about 310,000 clones, 70% to 80% seen once. The CDR3 is made up of 13 amino acids. V trimming: 6 bases; J trimming: 3 bases; junction bases outside the gene matches: 4. Germline assignment: CDR1 MNHEY and CDR2 SVGAGI. The sequenced sample was PBMCs, obtained before ibrutinib treatment. The receptor comes from a human donor with chronic lymphocytic leukemia. The chain joins TRBV6-5 to TRBJ2-5; 7 bases are shared with TRBD1. Here the CDR3 DNA reads TGTGCCAGCAGGACCGGGACAGAAGAGACCCAGTACTTC. It encodes CASRTGTEETQYF.